A selection of T cell receptor beta chains follows, all from one sample in a study of regulatory T cells in long-lasting Graves disease. TCRdb fed the multiplex PCR reads into MiXCR, producing one record per CDR3 protein. This table holds over 500,000 distinct CDR3 sequences, roughly 16% found once. These data also featured in a second study, about T cells in Graves' hyperthyroidism and ophthalmopathy.

The specimen comprised peripheral blood mononuclear cells (PBMCs), sampled at new diagnosis, from a patient treated with antithyroid drugs. Receptors were obtained from a young man with Graves disease. CDR3s include the opening cysteine and the closing phenylalanine or tryptophan. The D gene is left open where the match is weak. Only part of the rows carry a size: once, few, many, or a class if the clone is expanded.

TRBV6-1	TRBD2	few	TRBJ2-7	CASTHRGGPAYEQYF	TGTGCCAGCACCCACCGGGGGGGCCCTGCCTACGAGCAGTACTTC
TRBV6-1	TRBD2	many	TRBJ2-5	CASSELGLAGEGETQYF	TGTGCCAGCAGTGAGCTTGGTCTAGCGGGGGAGGGAGAGACCCAGTACTTC
TRBV5-1	.	.	TRBJ2-7	CASSPRGPTSYEQYF	TGCGCCAGCAGCCCGAGGGGACCCACCTCCTACGAGCAGTACTTC
TRBV6-1	TRBD1	few	TRBJ2-3	CASRTWQGDYTDTQYF	TGTGCCAGCAGAACGTGGCAGGGGGATTACACAGATACGCAGTATTTT
TRBV4-1	TRBD1	.	TRBJ1-1	CASSQDQGGAKAFF	TGCGCCAGCAGCCAAGATCAAGGGGGCGCAAAAGCTTTCTTT
TRBV28	.	few	TRBJ1-6	CASSRGGGNSPLHF	TGTGCCAGCAGTCGAGGGGGAGGTAATTCACCCCTCCACTTT
TRBV6-1	.	many	TRBJ1-1	CASSEGQGLVAFF	TGTGCCAGCAGTGAAGGGCAGGGTTTGGTAGCTTTCTTT
TRBV12-3/TRBV12-4	TRBD1	many	TRBJ1-2	CASSASGTETYGYTF	TGTGCCAGCAGTGCCTCCGGGACAGAAACCTATGGCTACACCTTC
TRBV9	.	.	TRBJ1-5	CASSPGGNSNQPQHF	TGTGCCAGCAGTCCCGGGGGGAACAGCAATCAGCCCCAGCATTTT
TRBV28	.	many	TRBJ2-7	CASRRKGYEQYF	TGTGCCAGCAGAAGGAAGGGTTACGAGCAGTACTTC
TRBV4-1	TRBD1	.	TRBJ1-2	CASSANLGGVDGYTF	TGCGCCAGCAGCGCAAATTTAGGGGGCGTGGATGGCTACACCTTC
TRBV12-3/TRBV12-4	TRBD2	few	TRBJ2-5	CASSLNVGGETQYF	TGTGCCAGCAGTTTAAACGTGGGGGGGGAGACCCAGTACTTC
TRBV28	.	few	TRBJ2-1	CASSTTRYNEQFF	TGTGCCAGCAGTACAACAAGATACAATGAGCAGTTCTTC
TRBV7-9	.	.	TRBJ1-1	CASSPEALTAFF	TGTGCCAGCAGCCCAGAGGCCTTAACGGCTTTCTTT
TRBV3-1	.	many	TRBJ1-1	CASSEGRGTEAFF	TGTGCCAGCAGCGAGGGAAGGGGCACTGAAGCTTTCTTT
TRBV11-2	.	.	TRBJ2-3	CASSLRGNTDTQYF	TGTGCCAGCAGCCTTAGAGGAAATACAGATACGCAGTATTTT
TRBV9	TRBD2	many	TRBJ2-5	CASSVENGRAKETQYF	TGTGCCAGCAGCGTAGAGAACGGGAGGGCCAAAGAGACCCAGTACTTC
TRBV28	.	.	TRBJ1-6	CASWRDRSNSPLHF	TGTGCCAGCTGGAGAGACAGGAGCAATTCACCCCTCCACTTT
TRBV20-1	.	once	TRBJ1-5	CSARDYSPTTYSNQPQHF	TGCAGTGCTAGAGATTACAGTCCGACAACCTATAGCAATCAGCCCCAGCATTTT
TRBV29-1	.	.	TRBJ2-2	CSARVHTGELFF	TGCAGCGCCAGGGTACACACCGGGGAGCTGTTTTTT
TRBV3-1	TRBD2	many	TRBJ2-5	CASRGLAGVETQYF	TGTGCCAGCAGGGGACTAGCGGGAGTTGAGACCCAGTACTTC
TRBV5-6	.	few	TRBJ2-1	CASSSQGTGNEQFF	TGTGCCAGCAGCTCGCAGGGGACCGGCAATGAGCAGTTCTTC
TRBV7-7	TRBD2	.	TRBJ2-3	CASSGLGGTDTQYF	TGTGCTAGCAGCGGACTAGGTGGCACAGATACGCAGTATTTT
TRBV9	TRBD2	.	TRBJ2-3	CASSVSKTSVGTDTQYF	TGTGCCAGCAGCGTCTCCAAGACTAGCGTAGGCACAGATACGCAGTATTTT
TRBV11-2	TRBD1	.	TRBJ2-1	CASSLRGTGTISVEQFF	TGCGCCAGCAGCTTGAGGGGGACAGGGACTATCTCGGTTGAGCAGTTCTTC
TRBV2	.	many	TRBJ1-5	CASSETAGGSQPQHF	TGTGCCAGCAGTGAGACCGCTGGGGGGTCTCAGCCCCAGCATTTT
TRBV6-1	TRBD2	many	TRBJ2-1	CASKPTTGTSGYNEQFF	TGTGCCAGCAAGCCAACAACCGGGACTAGCGGGTACAATGAGCAGTTCTTC
TRBV18	.	.	TRBJ1-2	CASSPQGVHGYTF	TGTGCCAGCTCACCACAGGGCGTACATGGCTACACCTTC
TRBV3-1	.	few	TRBJ1-2	CASSQDERIYGYTF	TGTGCCAGCAGCCAAGATGAAAGGATCTACGGCTACACCTTC
TRBV6-5	.	few	TRBJ1-4	CASSYSLDSHNEKLFF	TGTGCCAGCAGTTATTCTCTGGACAGCCATAATGAAAAACTGTTTTTT
TRBV4-1	TRBD1	.	TRBJ1-1	CASSHRTGLNTEAFF	TGCGCCAGCAGCCATCGGACAGGGCTCAACACTGAAGCTTTCTTT